The source of this T cell receptor beta chain is a study of T cells in Graves' hyperthyroidism and ophthalmopathy. Across the whole study: At initial diagnosis, before any treatment had begun, peripheral blood was obtained. Study-wide points: Onset of ophthalmopathy came a median about 6.5 months after the model predicted it. Peripheral blood also featured most of the thyroid clonotypes expanded above 0.001.

The TCR beta CDR3 regions underwent amplification using RNA transcripts as the source. Using the HTBI primer set, a first-round RT-PCR was run on the TCR CDR3. In TCRdb, the multiplex PCR reads were re-called with MiXCR into one record per CDR3 protein. The sample yields approximately 710,000 distinct CDR3 sequences, around 16% seen once. This clonotype was observed many times. Antigen: not known. The germline gives CDR1 LNHDA, CDR2 SQIVND (reference sequence). This CDR3 comprises 15 residues. With 4 bases removed from V and 1 base from J, the gap between germline ends came to 11 bases. Those with hyperthyroidism were 18 to 65 years old, newly diagnosed, and ill for under 2 months.

The V gene is TRBV19, the J gene TRBJ2-1; tentative D call: TRBD2 (5 bases). This TCR derives from a man between 45 and 60 years old with Graves' hyperthyroidism. Sequenced input: blood. The CDR3 protein is CASSNIALSYNEQFF. For the CDR3, the DNA is TGTGCCAGTAGTAATATAGCGTTGTCCTACAATGAGCAGTTCTTC.